The rows below give T cell receptor beta chains drawn from one sample of a study of cytomegalovirus exposure and HLA in healthy donors. This table comes from immunoSEQ multiplex PCR, and its TCRdb copy is limited to in-frame clones, with some not included. The sample has 120,000 or so clones, about two thirds seen once. The sequencing sample was made of PBMCs. These receptors originate from a woman aged 35 to 49 in good health and CMV-seropositive. The CDR3 runs from the conserved cysteine through the conserved F or W. The order of the fields is V gene, clone size, D gene, J gene, CDR3 DNA, CDR3 protein. A D gene is named only where the DNA matches it firmly. The listing skips clone size in some rows; elsewhere it reads once, few, many or a size class.

V: TRBV4-1; size: -; D: -; J: TRBJ1-5; DNA: TGCGCCAGCAGCCAAGAAGCAGGGCTTTTTCAGCCCCAGCATTTT; CDR3: CASSQEAGLFQPQHF
V: TRBV11-2; size: -; D: -; J: TRBJ2-3; DNA: TGTGCCAGCAGCTGGGGGGCGGGGGTAACAGATACGCAGTATTTT; CDR3: CASSWGAGVTDTQYF
V: TRBV10-3; size: many; D: -; J: TRBJ1-1; DNA: TGTGCCATCAGTGACGGTCTCCAGAACACTGAAGCTTTCTTT; CDR3: CAISDGLQNTEAFF
V: TRBV6-1; size: -; D: -; J: TRBJ1-2; DNA: TGTGCCAGCAGTGGAACAGACAGATTCTATGGCTACACCTTC; CDR3: CASSGTDRFYGYTF
V: TRBV11-3; size: -; D: TRBD1; J: TRBJ2-1; DNA: TGTGCCAGCAGCCGAGGACAGGTGCCGTACAATGAGCAGTTCTTC; CDR3: CASSRGQVPYNEQFF
V: TRBV6-4; size: few; D: TRBD2; J: TRBJ2-1; DNA: TGTGCCAGCAGTGACAGGGGTCGGGGAGCGGGGGGACAGCGCTCCTACAATGAGCAGTTCTTC; CDR3: CASSDRGRGAGGQRSYNEQFF
V: TRBV6-5; size: once; D: -; J: TRBJ1-5; DNA: TGTGCCAGCAGCCGCCGGATAAACAGTCAGCCCCAGCATTTT; CDR3: CASSRRINSQPQHF
V: TRBV10-3; size: few; D: -; J: TRBJ1-2; DNA: TGTGCCATCAAGGAGGCTCCGGGTGGCTACACCTTC; CDR3: CAIKEAPGGYTF
V: TRBV28; size: -; D: TRBD1; J: TRBJ1-1; DNA: TGTGCCAGCAGTGCCCCGACAGGGGGGTGGACTGAAGCTTTCTTT; CDR3: CASSAPTGGWTEAFF
V: TRBV5-4; size: -; D: -; J: TRBJ1-1; DNA: TGTGCCAGCAGCTTGGTGGTAGGGGCAGTCACTGAAGCTTTCTTT; CDR3: CASSLVVGAVTEAFF
V: TRBV9; size: -; D: -; J: TRBJ1-2; DNA: TGTGCCAGCAGCGCCACAGTGAACTATGGCTACACCTTC; CDR3: CASSATVNYGYTF
V: TRBV4-1; size: -; D: TRBD1; J: TRBJ1-5; DNA: TGCGCCAGCAGCCTTGCCCGAGAGGGGGCCGGTCAGCCCCAGCATTTT; CDR3: CASSLAREGAGQPQHF
V: TRBV29-1; size: -; D: -; J: TRBJ1-2; DNA: TGCAGCGTTGAAACAGCCGCCCTTGGCTACACCTTC; CDR3: CSVETAALGYTF
V: TRBV2; size: once; D: -; J: TRBJ2-1; DNA: TGTGCCAGCACATCCTACAATGAGCAGTTCTTC; CDR3: CASTSYNEQFF
V: TRBV2; size: once; D: TRBD2; J: TRBJ2-5; DNA: TGTGCCAGCAGCATGGGCGGGGGTTACCAAGAGACCCAGTACTTC; CDR3: CASSMGGGYQETQYF
V: TRBV5-4; size: once; D: -; J: TRBJ2-1; DNA: TGTGCCAGCAGCTTGGCCAAGGGAGCGGGTGAGCAGTTCTTC; CDR3: CASSLAKGAGEQFF
V: TRBV4-2; size: -; D: TRBD2; J: TRBJ2-3; DNA: TGTGCCAGCAGCCGCCACACTAGCGGGGGCCTCACAGATACGCAGTATTTT; CDR3: CASSRHTSGGLTDTQYF
V: TRBV7-2; size: -; D: TRBD2; J: TRBJ2-1; DNA: TGTGCCAGCAGCTCCGGACTAGCGGGGGGGCTATACAATGAGCAGTTCTTC; CDR3: CASSSGLAGGLYNEQFF
V: TRBV15; size: -; D: TRBD1; J: TRBJ2-1; DNA: TGTGCCACCAGCAGAGATAGGACAGGGGGCCGGGAGCAGTTCTTC; CDR3: CATSRDRTGGREQFF
V: TRBV9; size: once; D: -; J: TRBJ1-4; DNA: TGTGCCAGCAGCGTTCGCAGGGAGGATGAAAAACTGTTTTTT; CDR3: CASSVRREDEKLFF
V: TRBV18; size: -; D: TRBD1; J: TRBJ2-7; DNA: TGTGCCAGCTCACTCTCGGGACAGGGATTCTACGAGCAGTACTTC; CDR3: CASSLSGQGFYEQYF
V: TRBV19; size: -; D: -; J: TRBJ1-6; DNA: TGTGCCAGTAGGCCGCGGGGCAGTCTTAATTCACCCCTCCACTTT; CDR3: CASRPRGSLNSPLHF
V: TRBV7-9; size: -; D: -; J: TRBJ1-4; DNA: TGTGCCAGCAGCTCCCGACAGGCAGTTAATGAAAAACTGTTTTTT; CDR3: CASSSRQAVNEKLFF
V: TRBV9; size: once; D: -; J: TRBJ1-2; DNA: TGTGCCAGCAGCCAGTCCCACTATGGCTACACCTTC; CDR3: CASSQSHYGYTF
V: TRBV7-9; size: -; D: TRBD1; J: TRBJ1-1; DNA: TGTGCCAGCAGCCTACAGGGGGCCGCTGAAGCTTTCTTT; CDR3: CASSLQGAAEAFF
V: TRBV11-2; size: -; D: TRBD1; J: TRBJ1-1; DNA: TGTGCCAGCAGCCCGGGGGACAGGGGGGGGACTGAAGCTTTCTTT; CDR3: CASSPGDRGGTEAFF
V: TRBV11-2; size: -; D: TRBD1; J: TRBJ1-2; DNA: TGTGCCAGCACACGGACAGGGGGAAACTATGGCTACACCTTC; CDR3: CASTRTGGNYGYTF
V: TRBV2; size: -; D: -; J: TRBJ2-7; DNA: TGTGCCAGCAGTGTTCGGGTCCTGTACTTC; CDR3: CASSVRVLYF
V: TRBV5-6; size: once; D: TRBD1; J: TRBJ1-5; DNA: TGTGCCAGCGATCGGTGGGACAGGGGGGAGGATCAGCCCCAGCATTTT; CDR3: CASDRWDRGEDQPQHF
V: TRBV4-3; size: -; D: -; J: TRBJ2-3; DNA: TGCGCCAGCAGCCCGACACTGGGCACAGATACGCAGTATTTT; CDR3: CASSPTLGTDTQYF
V: TRBV6-5; size: -; D: -; J: TRBJ1-1; DNA: TGTGCCAGCAGGCGGGACCAGGGACCCACTGAAGCTTTCTTT; CDR3: CASRRDQGPTEAFF
V: TRBV2; size: -; D: TRBD1; J: TRBJ2-5; DNA: TGTGCCAGCAGTGGGGGACAGGGGGAGACCCAGTACTTC; CDR3: CASSGGQGETQYF
V: TRBV7-3; size: -; D: -; J: TRBJ2-7; DNA: TGTGCCAGCAGCGCCTCAACAGGGAACGAGCAGTACTTC; CDR3: CASSASTGNEQYF
V: TRBV25-1; size: -; D: -; J: TRBJ1-1; DNA: TGTGCCAGCAGTGAAGGTATGATGGAGACTTTCTTT; CDR3: CASSEGMMETFF
V: TRBV2; size: many; D: TRBD1; J: TRBJ1-5; DNA: TGTGCCAGCAGGACGGGACAGTTGGCGGGTAGCAATCAGCCCCAGCATTTT; CDR3: CASRTGQLAGSNQPQHF
V: TRBV29-1; size: few; D: TRBD1; J: TRBJ2-7; DNA: TGCAGCGTCACCGGGACAGGGTTATCCTACGAGCAGTACTTC; CDR3: CSVTGTGLSYEQYF
V: TRBV6-5; size: -; D: -; J: TRBJ2-7; DNA: TGTGCCAGCAGTTACGCAGGGCACGAGCAGTACTTC; CDR3: CASSYAGHEQYF
V: TRBV7-2; size: -; D: -; J: TRBJ2-3; DNA: TGTGCCAGCAGCTTACGCAGGAGGAACCCAAACACAGATACGCAGTATTTT; CDR3: CASSLRRRNPNTDTQYF
V: TRBV19; size: -; D: -; J: TRBJ2-3; DNA: TGTGCCAGTAGTAAGGAAGGGGGCACAGATACGCAGTATTTT; CDR3: CASSKEGGTDTQYF